This T cell receptor beta chain was sequenced for a study of shared clonotypes between healthy human individuals. Whole-study findings and limits: When naive CD4 clonotypes were compared across a few donors, approximately 4.9% were shared. A reduction in generation probabilities was seen for non-shared clonotypes relative to those shared by all four donors.

This CDR3 contains 15 residues. V lost 0 bases and J lost 2; bases outside the gene matches: 3. Germline loops: CDR1 SGHNT, CDR2 YYREEE (reference sequence). With respect to this clone: What it binds is not known. This specimen includes other DNA sequences encoding the same CDR3.

Free of recent acute infections or vaccinations, the donors were healthy HIV-negative adults. Per the study methods: ImmunoSEQ junction-only sequences lacked quality scores, so their filtering differed. Profiled with immunoSEQ multiplex PCR; TCRdb holds only in-frame clones, not every one. The DNA was the basis for D and trimming; V, J and clone size are from that table. Of millions of clones in the sample, approximately 92% are singletons; the top ten hold roughly 0.15%. The sequence derives from a man younger than 35 in good health. The chain is built from TRBV5-4 and TRBJ2-5, with 8 bases lining up with TRBD1. Sequencing was carried out using naive CD4+ T cells sorted from blood. Subset meaning: CD45RA+ positively selected. CDR3 DNA sequence: TGTGCCAGCAGCTTGGGCACAGGGGGTCAAGAGACCCAGTACTTC. Translated, it gives CASSLGTGGQETQYF.